Shown below are 29 T cell receptor beta chains from a single sample sequenced in a study of blood T cell repertoires in COVID-19. This table comes from immunoSEQ multiplex PCR, and its TCRdb copy is limited to in-frame clones, with some not included. This sample has about 140,000 clones, with roughly 86% found just once. The sample taken for sequencing was PBMCs or T cells enriched from blood (not recorded which). The source is a woman aged 45-65 years with acute COVID-19.

V is TRBV11-2 and J is TRBJ1-6, with D possibly being TRBD1 (6 bases). CDR3 length: 15 residues. The ends were cut back, 1 base at V and 9 bases at J, with 13 bases in the middle. From germline, CDR1 is SGHAT and CDR2 FQNNGV. As DNA, the CDR3 is TGTGCCAGCAGCTTAGGACCAGGGGTTGGTTCACCCCTCCACTTT. Translated: CASSLGPGVGSPLHF. The full variable domain, with the rest looked up from reference TRBV11-2 and TRBJ1-6, is EAGVAQSPRYKIIEKRQSVAFWCNPISGHATLYWYQQILGQGPKLLIQFQNNGVVDDSQLPKDRFSAERLKGVDSTLKIQPAKLEDSAVYLCASSLGPGVGSPLHFGNGTRLTVT.

The V and J genes are TRBV29-1 and TRBJ1-2; the D is unclear. CDR1 and CDR2 from the germline V gene are SQVTM and ANQGSEA. The CDR3 contains 12 residues. Trimming pared 6 bases from V and 1 base from J, leaving 9 bases between. In DNA, the CDR3 is TGCAGCGTGCGGGTCTTTAACTATGGCTACACCTTC. Protein: CSVRVFNYGYTF.

CDR3 amino acids: CASSAHSGSHEQYF. CDR3 nucleotides: TGTGCCAGCAGCGCCCATAGCGGGAGCCACGAGCAGTACTTC. The rearrangement links TRBV9 to TRBJ2-7; 9 bases align to TRBD2. CDR1 and CDR2 from the germline V gene are SGDLS and YYNGEE. The CDR3 is 14 residues long. The junction had 6 bases not matched to a gene; V was cut back by 3 bases and J by 5 bases.

The chain carries TRBV6-5 and TRBJ1-1, with a tentative D call TRBD1 (6 bases). Trimming took 6 bases from V and 2 from J, leaving 16 bases between them. Germline V gives CDR1 MNHEY, CDR2 SVGAGI. This CDR3 has 15 residues. CDR3 sequence (DNA): TGTGCCAGCAGCCCAGACAGGTCCCGTAACACTGAAGCTTTCTTT. It translates to CASSPDRSRNTEAFF.

The chain uses TRBV6-5 and TRBJ1-6, with D possibly TRBD1 on 5 matching bases. The germline V and J ends were trimmed by 2 bases and 8 bases, with 16 bases remaining between them. The V gene's germline CDR1 is MNHEY and CDR2 SVGAGI. The CDR3 consists of 16 residues. Here the CDR3 DNA reads TGTGCCAGCAGTTACGGCTTGGGCCAGGGTCATTCACCCCTCCACTTT. The encoded protein is CASSYGLGQGHSPLHF.

The J gene is TRBJ2-3, the V gene TRBV5-1; 7 bases line up with TRBD2. There are 15 residues in the CDR3. Germline lookup yields CDR1 SGHRS and CDR2 YFSETQ. V dropped 2 bases and J dropped 6; count of bases not matched to a gene: 9. The CDR3 region is CASSLGLGDRDTQYF. The DNA of the CDR3 is TGCGCCAGCAGCTTAGGACTAGGGGACCGGGATACGCAGTATTTT.

Turning to this clone: Other DNA sequences in this specimen translate into the identical CDR3. V and J are TRBV7-9 and TRBJ1-1; 10 bases line up with TRBD1. This CDR3 is built from 15 residues. The V gene end was trimmed by 1 base and the J gene end by 1 base; junction bases not matched to a gene: 0. Germline V gene data show CDR1 as SEHNR and CDR2 as FQNEAQ (reference sequence). The CDR3 DNA reads TGTGCCAGCAGCTTAGGGACAGGGGGGAACACTGAAGCTTTCTTT. This sequence encodes CASSLGTGGNTEAFF.

The rearrangement joins TRBV19 to TRBJ2-5; TRBD1 matches 8 bases. The germline V gene has CDR1 LNHDA and CDR2 SQIVND (reference sequence). The CDR3 is made up of 15 amino acids. Unmatched junction bases numbered 9, after V lost 5 bases and J lost 4 bases. The CDR3 DNA reads TGTGCCAGTAGTGCCACCACAGGGGGTATAGAGACCCAGTACTTC. This sequence encodes CASSATTGGIETQYF.

The chain joins TRBV28 to TRBJ2-7; D unclear. Trimming stripped 5 bases from V and 3 bases from J, with 5 bases between. Germline lookup yields CDR1 MDHEN and CDR2 SYDVKM. The CDR3 has 11 residues. Here the CDR3 reads CASSPYYEQYF. The CDR3 nucleotides read TGTGCCAGCAGTCCCTACTACGAGCAGTACTTC.

The rearrangement uses TRBV6-4 and TRBJ2-3, with 10 bases fitting TRBD2. Germline V CDR1 and CDR2: MRHNA, SNTAGT. The CDR3 contains 15 residues. Losses at the gene ends were 7 bases for V and 0 bases for J; bases not matched to a gene: 4. The CDR3 region has the DNA TGTGCCAGCAAACCGACTAGCGGGAGCACAGATACGCAGTATTTT. Protein product: CASKPTSGSTDTQYF.

The chain is built from TRBV5-1 and TRBJ2-7, with D uncertain. Trimming removed 0 bases at V and 4 bases at J, with 8 bases between. The CDR3 sequence is 13 residues long. Germline CDR1 and CDR2: SGHRS and YFSETQ. For the CDR3, the DNA is TGCGCCAGCAGCTTGGTTGGAGAATACGAGCAGTACTTC. Translation: CASSLVGEYEQYF.

This clone appeared a few times. V usage is TRBV27 and J usage is TRBJ2-1; D is unresolved. The CDR3 covers 15 residues. Germline V gene data show CDR1 as MNHEY and CDR2 as SMNVEV (reference sequence). The ends were cut back, 2 bases at V and 0 bases at J, with 8 bases in the middle. CDR3 DNA sequence: TGTGCCAGCAGTTTAGCTGAGAGCTCCTACAATGAGCAGTTCTTC. This encodes CASSLAESSYNEQFF.

This clone was detected only a few times. The chain recombines TRBV6-1 with TRBJ2-2, with D unresolved. V dropped 1 base and J dropped 7 bases, with 10 bases sitting between them. The CDR3 loop spans 14 amino acids. The V gene's germline CDR1 is MNHNS and CDR2 SASEGT. The DNA for the CDR3 is TGTGCCAGCAGTGAAGAATTAGCCCTCGGGGAGCTGTTTTTT. This codes for CASSEELALGELFF.

The genes are TRBV4-1 and TRBJ2-1, with 9 bases aligning to TRBD2. With 1 base clipped from V and 7 bases from J, the junction kept 11 bases outside the gene matches. This CDR3 contains 17 residues. Germline V gene sequence: CDR1 MGHRA, CDR2 YSYEKL. The CDR3 sequence: CASSQGRRTSAINEQFF. CDR3 bases: TGCGCCAGCAGCCAAGGTCGGCGGACTAGCGCCATAAATGAGCAGTTCTTC.

The chain joins TRBV11-3 to TRBJ2-4; 8 bases fit TRBD1. The CDR3 runs 15 residues. Germline V CDR1 and CDR2: SGHNT, YENEEA. V lost 4 bases, J lost 4 bases, and 6 bases stayed unmatched. CDR3 coding DNA: TGTGCCAGCAGCTCGGCGACAGGGGTAAAAAACATTCAGTACTTC. Encoded protein: CASSSATGVKNIQYF.

The chain employs TRBV2 and TRBJ2-2; D is uncertain. Germline values: CDR1 SNHLY, CDR2 FYNNEI. Trimming took 7 bases from V and 6 from J, leaving 15 bases between them. The CDR3 has 14 amino acids. The chain's CDR3 is CASTLTLVPGELFF. The CDR3 DNA reads TGTGCCAGCACGCTAACCCTAGTGCCCGGGGAGCTGTTTTTT.

V is TRBV11-1 and J is TRBJ2-7; 11 bases fit TRBD2. The trim removed 4 bases at V and 4 bases at J, leaving 6 bases unmatched. Per the germline V gene, CDR1 is SGHAT and CDR2 is FQDESV (reference sequence). This CDR3 region has 15 residues. The CDR3 reads CASSYGTSGEYEQYF. CDR3 nucleotides: TGTGCCAGCAGCTACGGGACTAGCGGAGAATACGAGCAGTACTTC.

The J gene is TRBJ1-2, the V gene TRBV10-1, with 12 positions matching TRBD1. CDR1 and CDR2 (germline): WNHNN, SYGVQD (reference sequence). This CDR3 is 16 amino acids long. Unmatched junction bases numbered 9, after V lost 3 bases and J lost 7 bases. The CDR3 spells CASSDLWDRGLGGYTF. The CDR3 DNA reads TGCGCCAGCAGTGATCTGTGGGACAGGGGGCTGGGTGGCTACACCTTC.

The chain uses TRBV2 and TRBJ2-3; a possible D gene is TRBD2 (6 bases). In germline, CDR1 is SNHLY, CDR2 FYNNEI. Trimming left V 7 bases short and J 0 bases short, with 14 bases between. The CDR3 length is 15 residues. The CDR3 DNA follows: TGTGCCAGCAATATTCGCGGGGTTAGCACAGATACGCAGTATTTT. Its translation: CASNIRGVSTDTQYF.

The V gene is TRBV5-4, the J gene TRBJ2-1; 13 positions agree with TRBD2. Germline trimming cut 4 bases from V and 5 bases from J; bases unmatched to any gene: 3. Per germline, CDR1 SGHNT and CDR2 YYREEE (reference sequence). The CDR3 totals 15 residues. The CDR3 nucleotides read TGTGCCAGCAGCGCGGGACTAGCGGGAAACAATGAGCAGTTCTTC. It codes for CASSAGLAGNNEQFF.

The DNA for the CDR3 is TGTGCCAGCTCACCTTCAACCGGGACTAGCTTCTTTAGCAATGAGCAGTTCTTC. This translates into CASSPSTGTSFFSNEQFF. V gene TRBV18 combines with J gene TRBJ2-1, with 9 bases identical to TRBD2. Per the germline V gene, CDR1 is KGHSH and CDR2 is LQKENI. This CDR3 spans 18 amino acids. J was trimmed by 6 bases and V by 3 bases; bases with no gene match: 15.

The V gene is TRBV27, the J gene TRBJ1-1, with 7 bases that match TRBD1. Unmatched junction bases numbered 4, after V lost 8 bases and J lost 1 base. This CDR3 has 13 residues. Germline CDR1 and CDR2: MNHEY and SMNVEV (reference sequence). CDR3 in amino acids: CASGTDENTEAFF. The CDR3 coding sequence is TGTGCCAGCGGGACAGATGAGAACACTGAAGCTTTCTTT.

Only one count was recorded for this clone. This sequence joins TRBV7-2 and TRBJ2-5, with 10 bases lining up with TRBD1. Unmatched junction bases numbered 13, after V lost 1 base and J lost 5 bases. The length of the CDR3 is 18 residues. In germline, CDR1 is SGHTA, CDR2 FQGNSA. In DNA, the CDR3 is TGTGCCAGCAGCTTAGAGTGGGACAGGGGCCAAAGGAGGGAGACCCAGTACTTC. Translating it yields CASSLEWDRGQRRETQYF.

V and J are TRBV2 and TRBJ2-7; no definite D call. V shed 7 bases and J shed 2 bases, with 6 bases lying between them. The CDR3 is 11 residues long. Germline CDR1 reads SNHLY; CDR2 reads FYNNEI. The CDR3: CASTDTYEQYF. CDR3 nucleotides: TGTGCCAGCACCGACACCTACGAGCAGTACTTC.

The chain couples TRBV13 to TRBJ2-5; TRBD2 aligns across 7 bases. V shed 8 bases and J 0 bases; nucleotides not matched to a gene: 9. CDR1 is PRHDT and CDR2 is FYEKMQ in the germline V gene (reference sequence). This CDR3 is 15 amino acids long. The CDR3 nucleotides are TGTGCCAGCCATATGCTGGCGGGAGACCAAGAGACCCAGTACTTC. Protein product: CASHMLAGDQETQYF.

The chain combines TRBV9 with TRBJ2-2; the match to TRBD2 covers 7 bases. CDR3 length equals 17 residues. V shed 6 bases, J shed 3 bases, and the junction held 14 bases outside the gene matches. Germline V gene data show CDR1 as SGDLS and CDR2 as YYNGEE. The CDR3 loop reads CASTEEGSSGYTGELFF. The CDR3, as DNA: TGTGCCAGCACCGAAGAGGGGTCTAGCGGTTACACCGGGGAGCTGTTTTTT.

This chain uses TRBV3-1 (or the pseudogene TRBV3-2) with TRBJ2-5; 11 bases fit TRBD2. Germline CDR1 is LGHDT and CDR2 is YNNKEL (reference sequence). The V segment lost 2 bases and the J segment 3 bases; nucleotides outside the gene matches: 5. The CDR3 consists of 16 residues. The CDR3 protein is CASSQIAGGPEETQYF. CDR3 sequence (DNA): TGTGCCAGCAGCCAAATAGCGGGAGGGCCGGAAGAGACCCAGTACTTC.

V gene TRBV19 combines with J gene TRBJ1-2, with 10 bases matching TRBD1. J gave up 2 bases and V 5 bases, and 2 bases lay outside the gene matches. The germline gives CDR1 LNHDA, CDR2 SQIVND (reference sequence). This CDR3 is 14 amino acids long. CDR3 region: CASSSGQGNYGYTF. CDR3 in DNA: TGTGCCAGTAGTTCGGGACAGGGGAACTATGGCTACACCTTC.

The V call is TRBV9, the J call TRBJ1-3, with D maybe TRBD1 (6 bases). V lost 0 bases to trimming and J lost 0 bases, with 22 bases between them. CDR1 and CDR2 (germline): SGDLS, YYNGEE. This CDR3 comprises 20 residues. CDR3 sequence reads: CASSVGGGPTTGYSGNTIYF. CDR3 nucleotide sequence: TGTGCCAGCAGCGTAGGAGGGGGACCCACCACAGGCTACTCTGGAAACACCATATATTTT.